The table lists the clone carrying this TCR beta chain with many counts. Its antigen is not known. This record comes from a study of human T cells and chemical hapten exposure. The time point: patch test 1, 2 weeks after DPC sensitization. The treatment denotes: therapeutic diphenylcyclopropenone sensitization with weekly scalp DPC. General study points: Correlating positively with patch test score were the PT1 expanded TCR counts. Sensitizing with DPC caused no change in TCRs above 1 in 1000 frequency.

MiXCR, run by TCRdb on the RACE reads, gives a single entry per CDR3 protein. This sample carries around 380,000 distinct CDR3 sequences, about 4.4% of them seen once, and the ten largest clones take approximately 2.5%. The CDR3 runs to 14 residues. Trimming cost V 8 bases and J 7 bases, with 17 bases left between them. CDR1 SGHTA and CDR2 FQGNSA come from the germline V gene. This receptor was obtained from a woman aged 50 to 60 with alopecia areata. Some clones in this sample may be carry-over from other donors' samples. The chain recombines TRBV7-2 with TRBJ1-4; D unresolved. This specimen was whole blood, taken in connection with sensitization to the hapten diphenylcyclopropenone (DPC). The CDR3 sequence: CASAAPGLGEKLFF. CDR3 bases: TGTGCCAGCGCCGCCCCCGGGCTTGGTGAAAAACTGTTTTTT.